These 23 T cell receptor beta chains were sequenced from one sample in a study of OX40 agonist ivuxolimab in advanced cancers. Method: immunoSEQ multiplex PCR; TCRdb's copy keeps in-frame clones and lacks some. The table lists 60,000 to 100,000 clones, around nine tenths of them singletons. The sequencing here drew on CD4+ or CD8+ T cells sorted from blood, taken in a trial of the OX40 agonist ivuxolimab. Receptors originate from an adult with an advanced solid tumor such as melanoma, head and neck, liver or kidney cancer.

V and J are TRBV5-1 and TRBJ2-1; D gene unclear. Germline V gives CDR1 SGHRS, CDR2 YFSETQ. This CDR3 spans 16 amino acids. V shed 1 base and J shed 9 bases, with 20 bases lying between them. The CDR3 DNA follows: TGCGCCAGCAGCTTGATTTCGGGCCGGAATTTGGGTGAGCAGTTCTTC. Amino acid sequence: CASSLISGRNLGEQFF.

The V call is TRBV5-4, the J call TRBJ2-3; tentative D call: TRBD1 (5 bases). The V gene lost 1 base and the J gene lost 2 bases, with 14 bases spanning the gap. The CDR3 is made up of 16 amino acids. From germline, CDR1 is SGHNT and CDR2 YYREEE (reference sequence). The CDR3 nucleotides are TGTGCCAGCAGCTTGTTATTACAGGTGGACACAGATACGCAGTATTTT. Translated: CASSLLLQVDTDTQYF.

The chain recombines TRBV5-4 with TRBJ2-5; a weak D match, TRBD2 (5 bases). This CDR3 is 14 amino acids long. Germline-derived CDR1 and CDR2 are SGHNT and YYREEE (reference sequence). Trimming removed 5 bases from V and 5 bases from J, with 16 bases in between. CDR3 bases: TGTGCCAGCAGACAACGTGTGGGAGAGGAGACCCAGTACTTC. Translated, it gives CASRQRVGEETQYF.

The chain couples TRBV10-2 to TRBJ1-1, with D hard to call. CDR1 is WSHSY, CDR2 SAAADI, per germline. Trimming pared 2 bases from V and 3 bases from J, leaving 7 bases between. There are 13 residues in the CDR3. The chain's CDR3 is CASSENSYTEAFF. Written as DNA, the CDR3 is TGCGCCAGCAGTGAGAACAGTTACACTGAAGCTTTCTTT.

This clone was seen only once. The gene calls are TRBV7-9 and TRBJ2-5; 7 bases map to TRBD1. CDR3 size: 15 residues. The germline V gene has CDR1 SEHNR and CDR2 FQNEAQ (reference sequence). J gave up 5 bases and V 5 bases, and 11 bases lay outside the gene matches. The CDR3 here is CASSDRAGQHETQYF. As DNA, the CDR3 is TGTGCCAGCAGCGACAGGGCTGGCCAACACGAGACCCAGTACTTC.

V usage is TRBV4-3 and J usage is TRBJ2-3, with D hard to call. The CDR3 has 14 amino acids. Germline V gene sequence: CDR1 LGHNA, CDR2 YSLEER. The V end lost 3 bases, the J end lost 4 bases, and 11 bases lay between the germline ends. The CDR3 spells CASSHPNRPDTQYF. The CDR3 DNA reads TGCGCCAGCAGCCACCCGAACCGCCCAGATACGCAGTATTTT.

This clone was detected only a few times. The CDR3 reads CASSPQGLKNTEAFF. The CDR3 region has the DNA TGTGCCAGCAGTCCGCAGGGCTTGAAGAACACTGAAGCTTTCTTT. J is TRBJ1-1 and V is TRBV2, with D tentatively TRBD1 (5 bases). Germline lookup yields CDR1 SNHLY and CDR2 FYNNEI. CDR3 length: 15 amino acids. V was clipped by 5 bases and J by 1 base, with 14 bases between them.

V gene TRBV6-5 combines with J gene TRBJ2-7; the D gene is possibly TRBD2 (6 bases). In germline, CDR1 is MNHEY, CDR2 SVGAGI. Trimming shortened V by 7 bases and J by 5 bases, and 15 bases separated the two germline ends. The CDR3 is 13 residues long. In nucleotides, the CDR3 is TGTGCCAGCACCTCGTGGGGGGTTGACGAGCAGTACTTC. As protein: CASTSWGVDEQYF.

The CDR3 loop is CASSLDQAGSTSLYNEQFF. The CDR3, as DNA: TGTGCCAGCAGCTTAGATCAGGCCGGGAGTACCTCGCTCTACAATGAGCAGTTCTTC. This chain joins TRBV11-3 and TRBJ2-1, with a weak D call TRBD2 (6 bases). V dropped 0 bases and J dropped 3 bases, with 21 bases sitting between them. There are 19 residues in the CDR3. From germline, CDR1 is SGHNT and CDR2 YENEEA.

This chain connects TRBV27 to TRBJ2-2; unclear D gene. Germline CDR1 and CDR2: MNHEY and SMNVEV (reference sequence). The CDR3 extends over 14 amino acids. Between the trimmed V and J ends, which lost 1 base and 4 bases, there was a span of 7 bases. The CDR3 nucleotides are TGTGCCAGCAGTTTATTCGGGTTCACCGGGGAGCTGTTTTTT. As protein: CASSLFGFTGELFF.

With respect to this clone: The junction does not match germline at one end; this may be a read error. DNA of the CDR3: TGTGCCAGTTGTATACGGACTAGCGCATTAGGAGGGGAGCAGTTCTTC. Translated: CASCIRTSALGGEQFF. This chain links TRBV19 with TRBJ2-1; the match to TRBD2 covers 9 bases. CDR3 length equals 16 residues. The V gene's germline CDR1 is LNHDA and CDR2 SQIVND (reference sequence).

The V gene is TRBV29-1, the J gene TRBJ1-2; the D gene is possibly TRBD1 (5 bases). CDR1 and CDR2 (germline): SQVTM, ANQGSEA. The V end lost 4 bases, the J end lost 4 bases, and 7 bases lay between the germline ends. The CDR3 runs to 11 residues. The CDR3 coding sequence is TGCAGCGTTGGACAGCTCTATGGCTACACCTTC. Translated: CSVGQLYGYTF.

This chain uses TRBV19 with TRBJ2-7; D might be TRBD2 (6 bases). The V gene's germline CDR1 is LNHDA and CDR2 SQIVND (reference sequence). The CDR3 contains 14 residues. Trimming removed 3 bases at V and 0 bases at J, with 9 bases between. The CDR3 nucleotides read TGTGCCAGTAGTATTGCGGGAAGCTCCTACGAGCAGTACTTC. Translation gives CASSIAGSSYEQYF.

This clone was seen once. The genes are TRBV6-5 and TRBJ1-5; no clear D gene. Deletions cut 6 bases from V and 5 bases from J, with 11 bases between. Germline V CDR1 and CDR2: MNHEY, SVGAGI. This CDR3 comprises 13 residues. The CDR3 nucleotides are TGTGCCAGCAGCGGCAGTTTCGATCAGCCCCAGCATTTT. This translates into CASSGSFDQPQHF.

This clone has a single count. The J gene is TRBJ1-2, the V gene TRBV5-1, with unresolved D. The CDR3 spans 13 residues. V shed 0 bases and J shed 4 bases, with 7 bases lying between them. Germline values: CDR1 SGHRS, CDR2 YFSETQ. The CDR3 DNA reads as TGCGCCAGCAGCTTGGAGAGAACCTATGGCTACACCTTC. Translated: CASSLERTYGYTF.

The chain employs TRBV5-6 and TRBJ2-3, with D perhaps matching TRBD1 (6 bases). This CDR3 region has 13 residues. Germline values: CDR1 SGHDT, CDR2 YYEEEE. Trimming removed 4 bases from V and 3 bases from J, with 9 bases in between. The CDR3, as DNA: TGTGCCAGCAGCCCTACAGGGACAGATACGCAGTATTTT. Protein: CASSPTGTDTQYF. The variable domain in full, completed from reference TRBV5-6 and TRBJ2-3, reads DAGVTQSPTHLIKTRGQQVTLRCSPKSGHDTVSWYQQALGQGPQFIFQYYEEEERQRGNFPDRFSGHQFPNYSSELNVNALLLGDSALYLCASSPTGTDTQYFGPGTRLTVL.

This sequence joins TRBV9 and TRBJ2-2; no firm D call. V shed 0 bases and J shed 2 bases, with 5 bases lying between them. CDR3 size: 14 residues. CDR1 and CDR2 (germline): SGDLS, YYNGEE. This CDR3 is CASSVGVNTGELFF. The DNA of the CDR3 is TGTGCCAGCAGCGTAGGGGTTAACACCGGGGAGCTGTTTTTT. The whole variable domain, filled in from reference TRBV9 and TRBJ2-2, reads DSGVTQTPKHLITATGQRVTLRCSPRSGDLSVYWYQQSLDQGLQFLIQYYNGEERAKGNILERFSAQQFPDLHSELNLSSLELGDSALYFCASSVGVNTGELFFGEGSRLTVL.

The gene calls are TRBV4-1 and TRBJ1-4; 8 bases map to TRBD1. This CDR3 spans 16 amino acids. Germline V gene sequence: CDR1 MGHRA, CDR2 YSYEKL. Trimming cost V 2 bases and J 4 bases; bases outside gene matches: 6. As DNA, the CDR3 is TGCGCCAGCAGCCAACCTCCCGGGACAGGTAATGAAAAACTGTTTTTT. This sequence encodes CASSQPPGTGNEKLFF.

This chain uses TRBV19 with TRBJ2-3, with D tentatively TRBD1 (6 bases). Germline assignment: CDR1 LNHDA and CDR2 SQIVND (reference sequence). The CDR3 has 15 residues. V was pared by 6 bases and J by 3 bases, with 16 bases between. CDR3 nucleotide sequence: TGTGCCAGTAGGTCCCCATCGAGGGGGACAGATACGCAGTATTTT. Protein sequence: CASRSPSRGTDTQYF.

The chain uses TRBV27 and TRBJ1-5; perhaps TRBD1 as D (5 bases). Trimming pared 2 bases from V and 6 bases from J, leaving 8 bases between. The CDR3 has 13 residues. CDR1 MNHEY and CDR2 SMNVEV come from the germline V gene (reference sequence). CDR3 loop: CASSLTGRQPQHF. The CDR3 DNA reads TGTGCCAGCAGTTTAACGGGACGTCAGCCCCAGCATTTT.

This chain links TRBV4-1 with TRBJ2-3; 12 bases line up with TRBD2. The CDR3 extends over 17 amino acids. CDR1 MGHRA and CDR2 YSYEKL come from the germline V gene. The V gene end was trimmed by 2 bases and the J gene end by 5 bases; junction bases not matched to a gene: 8. The CDR3 nucleotides read TGCGCCAGCAGCCAACTACTACTACTAGCGGGAGGAGATACGCAGTATTTT. Its translation is CASSQLLLLAGGDTQYF.

This chain uses TRBV6-5 with TRBJ2-3; D might be TRBD1 (6 bases). Trimming shortened V by 5 bases and J by 5 bases, and 17 bases separated the two germline ends. Germline CDR1 and CDR2: MNHEY and SVGAGI. The CDR3 spans 15 residues. CDR3 sequence: CASSLTGSHIDTQYF. The CDR3 region has the DNA TGTGCCAGCAGTCTAACAGGGTCCCATATAGATACGCAGTATTTT.

The chain links TRBV27 to TRBJ2-2; perhaps TRBD1 as D (5 bases). The CDR3 runs 14 residues. Germline CDR1 reads MNHEY; CDR2 reads SMNVEV (reference sequence). The V end was cut by 2 bases, the J end by 1 base, with 5 bases between. The CDR3 bases are TGTGCCAGCAGTTTAAGGGGGAACACCGGGGAGCTGTTTTTT. Its protein is CASSLRGNTGELFF.